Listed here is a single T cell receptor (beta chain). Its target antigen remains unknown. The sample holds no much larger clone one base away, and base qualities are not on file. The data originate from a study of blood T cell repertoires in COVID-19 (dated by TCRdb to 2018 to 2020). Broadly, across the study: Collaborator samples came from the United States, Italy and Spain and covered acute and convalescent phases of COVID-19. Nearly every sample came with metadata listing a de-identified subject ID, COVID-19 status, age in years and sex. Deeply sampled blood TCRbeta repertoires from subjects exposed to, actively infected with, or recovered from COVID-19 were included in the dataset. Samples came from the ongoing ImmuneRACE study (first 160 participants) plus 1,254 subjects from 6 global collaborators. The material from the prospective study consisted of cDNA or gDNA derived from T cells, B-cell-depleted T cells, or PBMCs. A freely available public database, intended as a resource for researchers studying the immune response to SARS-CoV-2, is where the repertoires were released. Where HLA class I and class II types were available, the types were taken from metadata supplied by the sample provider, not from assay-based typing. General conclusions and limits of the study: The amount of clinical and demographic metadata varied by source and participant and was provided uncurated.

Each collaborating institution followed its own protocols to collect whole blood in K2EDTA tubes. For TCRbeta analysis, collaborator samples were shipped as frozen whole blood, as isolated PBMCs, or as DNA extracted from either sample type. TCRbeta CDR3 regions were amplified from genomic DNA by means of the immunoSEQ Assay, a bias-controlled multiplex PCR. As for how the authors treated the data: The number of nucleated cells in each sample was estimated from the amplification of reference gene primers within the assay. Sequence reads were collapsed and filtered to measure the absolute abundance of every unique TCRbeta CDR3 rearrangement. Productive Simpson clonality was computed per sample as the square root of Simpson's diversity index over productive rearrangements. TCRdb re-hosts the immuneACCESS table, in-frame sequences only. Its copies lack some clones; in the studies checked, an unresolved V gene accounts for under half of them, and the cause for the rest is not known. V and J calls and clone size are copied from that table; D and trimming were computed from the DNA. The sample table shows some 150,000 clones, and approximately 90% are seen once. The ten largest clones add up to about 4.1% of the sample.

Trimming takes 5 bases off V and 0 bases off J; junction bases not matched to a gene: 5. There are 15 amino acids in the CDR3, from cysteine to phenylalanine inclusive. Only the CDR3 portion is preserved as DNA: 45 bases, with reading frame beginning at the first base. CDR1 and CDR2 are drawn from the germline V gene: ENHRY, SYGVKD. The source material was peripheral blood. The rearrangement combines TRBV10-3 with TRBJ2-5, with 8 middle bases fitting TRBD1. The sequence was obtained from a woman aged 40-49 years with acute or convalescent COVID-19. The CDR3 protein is CAISTGGKHQETQYF. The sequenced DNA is TGTGCCATCAGTACAGGGGGGAAACACCAAGAGACCCAGTACTTC.